This T cell receptor beta chain was identified in a study of regulatory T cells in long-lasting Graves disease. Time point of the sample: persistent/refractory GD, antithyroid drugs over 5 years with positive TRAb. From PBMCs, RNA was extracted and then used to make the TCR library. Patients with Graves' disease were diagnosed by American Thyroid Association guidelines. Peripheral blood, 8.5 to 10 milliliters per patient, was collected in EDTA tubes. Germline V gene data show CDR1 as SGHTA and CDR2 as FQGNSA. CDR3 length: 16 residues. Losses at the gene ends were 5 bases for V and 7 bases for J; bases not matched to a gene: 12. Arm-PCR of CDR3 regions and iRepertoire HTBI primers were used to build TCR beta libraries. A single record per CDR3 protein comes from TCRdb applying MiXCR to the multiplex PCR reads. Seen here are roughly 450,000 distinct CDR3 sequences, 23% observed once, and the top ten hold around 26%.

As regards this clonotype: Its target is not known.

Study findings and constraints: Patients whose Graves' disease persisted exhibited lower TCR diversity than those newly diagnosed.

The J gene is TRBJ2-1, the V gene TRBV7-2, with 9 bases aligning to TRBD2. The receptor was derived from a female donor with Graves disease. Source: peripheral blood mononuclear cells (PBMCs), taken when the disease was refractory, from a patient treated with antithyroid drugs. Here the CDR3 DNA reads TGTGCCAGCAGCCAGTTGTGGGCGGGAGGGCTGAATGAGCAGTTCTTC. It is translated as CASSQLWAGGLNEQFF.